One TCR beta chain is described in this entry. This clonotype was detected ten times or more. No antigen is known for it. No clone much larger than this one lies a single base away; base qualities are absent. The library was prepared using PCR. This sample was sequenced with an Illumina HiSeq 2500. TCR libraries were prepared with molecular barcoding, using unique molecular identifiers to normalize TCRbeta repertoire quantification. TCRdb redid the processing of the public reads, applying fastp at Q25 and MiXCR, and retained in-frame beta chains. Under each unique CDR3 protein, matching rows form one entry showing the most common genes and DNA. Present in this sample are about 70,000 distinct CDR3 sequences, approximately 10% of which were seen just once. Of the sample, around 13% is held by the ten largest clones. This sample's treatment or condition label indicates: allogeneic hematopoietic cell transplantation with graft depleted of TCRalphabeta T cells and CD19 B cells. The transplant recipients were children given TCRalphabeta/CD19-depleted allogeneic hematopoietic cell grafts.

The CDR3 covers 13 residues, taking in both the cysteine and the phenylalanine. The sequence is cut down to CDR3 DNA, 39 bases in frame from base 1. The trim is 8 bases for V and 6 bases for J, with a gap of 20 bases between the germline ends. CDR1 and CDR2 are read off the germline V gene as SQVTM and ANQGSEA. This specimen comes from a study of T-cell reconstitution after alpha-beta-depleted transplantation in children (dated by TCRdb to 2016 to 2017). Background for the entire study: Using TCR repertoire profiling, the study quantitatively followed how T-cell immune reconstitution unfolded in children after TCRalphabeta/CD19-depleted allogeneic hematopoietic cell transplantation.

Study-wide findings and limitations: Over the following months the frequencies of hyperexpanded clones went down, and after one year T-cell counts and TCRbeta diversity were mostly credited to newly produced T cells. Apparently early alphabetaT-cell count recovery about two months after transplant reportedly relied on only several hundred rapidly expanded clones derived from non-depleted graft cells. In some patients, high TCRbeta diversity at day 60 was attributed to recipient T cells and intrathymic progenitors that had survived conditioning.

The sequence derives from a boy younger than 18 with acute myeloid leukemia, due to receive a stem cell transplant. The sample in question was PBMCs, obtained before TCRalphabeta/CD19-depleted stem cell transplant. Recombination joined TRBV29-1 with TRBJ2-7; perhaps TRBD1 is the D gene, with 6 bases matching. The CDR3 loop reads CSTNTGRLGEQYF. The DNA reads TGCAGCACCAATACAGGGCGCCTGGGCGAGCAGTACTTC.